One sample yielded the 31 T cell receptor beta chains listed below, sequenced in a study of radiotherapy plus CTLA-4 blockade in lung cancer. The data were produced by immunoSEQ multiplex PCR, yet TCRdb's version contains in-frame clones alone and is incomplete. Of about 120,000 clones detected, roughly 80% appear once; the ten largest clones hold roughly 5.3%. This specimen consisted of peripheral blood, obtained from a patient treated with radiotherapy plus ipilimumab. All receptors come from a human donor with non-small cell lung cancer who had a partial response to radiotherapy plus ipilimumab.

DNA for the CDR3: TGTGCCAGCAGTTTCCCCAATTCCGGGACTACGTACGAGCAGTACTTC. Residues: CASSFPNSGTTYEQYF. The genes are TRBV6-5 and TRBJ2-7, with 7 bases aligning to TRBD2. Germline V gene sequence: CDR1 MNHEY, CDR2 SVGAGI. This CDR3 is 16 amino acids long. V was pared by 4 bases and J by 4 bases, with 13 bases of the junction left unmatched.

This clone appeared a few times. In DNA, the CDR3 is TGTGCCAGCAGCCCACCGGGACAGGGGACCACTGAAGCTTTCTTT. Translated, it gives CASSPPGQGTTEAFF. The chain joins TRBV7-8 to TRBJ1-1, with 10 bases identical to TRBD1. Germline lookup yields CDR1 SGHVS and CDR2 FQNEAQ. The CDR3 has 15 residues. The J segment lost 4 bases and the V segment lost 5 bases, leaving 7 bases of the junction unmatched. Filled out from reference TRBV7-8 and TRBJ1-1, the complete variable domain reads GAGVSQSPRYKVAKRGQDVALRCDPISGHVSLFWYQQALGQGPEFLTYFQNEAQLDKSGLPSDRFFAERPEGSVSTLKIQRTQQEDSAVYLCASSPPGQGTTEAFFGQGTRLTVV.

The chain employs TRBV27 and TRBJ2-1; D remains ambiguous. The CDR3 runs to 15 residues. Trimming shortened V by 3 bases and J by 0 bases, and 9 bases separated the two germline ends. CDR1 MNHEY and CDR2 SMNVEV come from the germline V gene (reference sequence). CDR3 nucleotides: TGTGCCAGCAGTTTTAGGTGGAGCTCCTACAATGAGCAGTTCTTC. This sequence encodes CASSFRWSSYNEQFF.

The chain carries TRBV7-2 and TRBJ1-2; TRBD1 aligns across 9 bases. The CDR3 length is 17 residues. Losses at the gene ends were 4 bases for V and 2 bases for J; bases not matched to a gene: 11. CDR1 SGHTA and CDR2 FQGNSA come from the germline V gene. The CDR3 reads CASSSTPGQGTNYGYTF. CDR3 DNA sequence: TGTGCCAGCAGCTCCACCCCGGGACAGGGCACCAACTATGGCTACACCTTC.

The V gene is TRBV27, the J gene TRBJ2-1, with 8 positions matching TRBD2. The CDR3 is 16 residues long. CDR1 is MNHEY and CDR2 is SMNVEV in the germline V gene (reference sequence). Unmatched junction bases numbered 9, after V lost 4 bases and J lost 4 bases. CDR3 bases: TGTGCCAGCAGTTCCTCCGGGACTAGACATTACAATGAGCAGTTCTTC. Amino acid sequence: CASSSSGTRHYNEQFF.

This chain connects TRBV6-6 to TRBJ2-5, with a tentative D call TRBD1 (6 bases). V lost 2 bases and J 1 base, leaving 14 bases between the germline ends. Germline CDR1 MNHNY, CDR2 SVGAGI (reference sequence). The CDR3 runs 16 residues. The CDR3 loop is CASSYQGQSIQETQYF. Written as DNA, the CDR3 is TGTGCCAGCAGTTACCAAGGACAGTCGATCCAAGAGACCCAGTACTTC.

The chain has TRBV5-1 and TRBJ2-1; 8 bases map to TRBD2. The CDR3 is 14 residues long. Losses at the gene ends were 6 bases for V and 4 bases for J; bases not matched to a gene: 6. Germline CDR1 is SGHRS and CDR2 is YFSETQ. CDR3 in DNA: TGCGCCAGCACTCTCGGGGGGGGTTACAATGAGCAGTTCTTC. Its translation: CASTLGGGYNEQFF.

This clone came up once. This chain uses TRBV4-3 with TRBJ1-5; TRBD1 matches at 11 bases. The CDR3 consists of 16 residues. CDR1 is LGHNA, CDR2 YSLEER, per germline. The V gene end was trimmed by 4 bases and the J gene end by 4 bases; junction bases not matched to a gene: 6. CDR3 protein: CASSRGQGAWNQPQHF. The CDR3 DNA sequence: TGCGCCAGCAGCCGAGGACAGGGGGCTTGGAATCAGCCCCAGCATTTT.

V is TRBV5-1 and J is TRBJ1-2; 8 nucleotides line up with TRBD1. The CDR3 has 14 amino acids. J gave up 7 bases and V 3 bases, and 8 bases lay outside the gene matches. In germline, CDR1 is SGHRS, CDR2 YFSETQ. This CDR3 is CASSSSGGSFGYTF. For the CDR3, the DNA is TGCGCCAGCAGCTCCTCAGGGGGCTCGTTTGGCTACACCTTC. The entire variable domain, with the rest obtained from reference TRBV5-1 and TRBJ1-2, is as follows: KAGVTQTPRYLIKTRGQQVTLSCSPISGHRSVSWYQQTPGQGLQFLFEYFSETQRNKGNFPGRFSGRQFSNSRSEMNVSTLELGDSALYLCASSSSGGSFGYTFGSGTRLTVV.

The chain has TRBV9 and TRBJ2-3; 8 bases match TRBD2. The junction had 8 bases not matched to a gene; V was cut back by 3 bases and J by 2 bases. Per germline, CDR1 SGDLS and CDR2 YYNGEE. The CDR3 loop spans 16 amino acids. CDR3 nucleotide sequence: TGTGCCAGCAGCGCCCAAGGCGGGGGGACCACAGATACGCAGTATTTT. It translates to CASSAQGGGTTDTQYF.

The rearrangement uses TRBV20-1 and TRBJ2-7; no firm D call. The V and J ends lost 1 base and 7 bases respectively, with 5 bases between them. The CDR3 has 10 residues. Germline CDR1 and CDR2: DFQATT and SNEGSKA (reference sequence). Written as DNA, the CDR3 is TGCAGTGCTAGAGTATTTGAGCAGTACTTC. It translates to CSARVFEQYF.

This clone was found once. CDR3 nucleotide sequence: TGCGCCAGCAGCTTGGACAGTGGTGAGAGTCAGCCCCAGCATTTT. Its translation: CASSLDSGESQPQHF. The V and J genes are TRBV5-1 and TRBJ1-5; D unclear. Per germline, CDR1 SGHRS and CDR2 YFSETQ. The CDR3 consists of 15 residues. Trimming took off 0 bases at V and 6 bases at J, with 13 bases between the two ends.

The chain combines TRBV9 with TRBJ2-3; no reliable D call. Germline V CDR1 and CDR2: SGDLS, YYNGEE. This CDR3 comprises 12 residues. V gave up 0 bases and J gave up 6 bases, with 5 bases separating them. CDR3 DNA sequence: TGTGCCAGCAGCGTAGTAGAGGATACGCAGTATTTT. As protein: CASSVVEDTQYF.

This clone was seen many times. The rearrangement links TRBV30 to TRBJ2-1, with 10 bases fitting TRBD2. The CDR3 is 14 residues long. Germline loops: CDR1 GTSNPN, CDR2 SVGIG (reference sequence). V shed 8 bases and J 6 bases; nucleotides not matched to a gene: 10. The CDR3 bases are TGTGCCCGCCAGCGGGAGGGCCCGGTCAATGAGCAGTTCTTC. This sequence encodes CARQREGPVNEQFF.

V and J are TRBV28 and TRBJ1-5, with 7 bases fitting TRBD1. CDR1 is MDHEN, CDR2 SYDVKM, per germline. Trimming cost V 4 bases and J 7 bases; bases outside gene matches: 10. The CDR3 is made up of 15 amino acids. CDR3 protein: CASSSSSTGEQPQHF. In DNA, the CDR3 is TGTGCCAGCAGTTCCAGTAGCACAGGGGAACAGCCCCAGCATTTT.

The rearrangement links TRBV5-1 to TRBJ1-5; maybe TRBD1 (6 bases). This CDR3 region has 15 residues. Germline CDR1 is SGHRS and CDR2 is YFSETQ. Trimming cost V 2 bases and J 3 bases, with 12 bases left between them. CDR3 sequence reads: CASSFLGGHNQPQHF. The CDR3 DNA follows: TGCGCCAGCAGCTTTCTAGGGGGTCACAATCAGCCCCAGCATTTT.

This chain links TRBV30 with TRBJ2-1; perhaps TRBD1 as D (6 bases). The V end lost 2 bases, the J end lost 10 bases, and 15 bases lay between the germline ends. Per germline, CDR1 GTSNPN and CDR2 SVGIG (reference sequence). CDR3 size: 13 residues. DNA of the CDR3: TGTGCCTGGAGTCGGGAAGGGGGTGGGGAGCAGTTCTTC. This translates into CAWSREGGGEQFF.

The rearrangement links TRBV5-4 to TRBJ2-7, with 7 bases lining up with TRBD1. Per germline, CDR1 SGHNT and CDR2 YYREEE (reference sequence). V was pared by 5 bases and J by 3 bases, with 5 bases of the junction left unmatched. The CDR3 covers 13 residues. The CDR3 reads CASRMTGSYEQYF. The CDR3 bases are TGTGCCAGCAGAATGACAGGGAGCTACGAGCAGTACTTC.

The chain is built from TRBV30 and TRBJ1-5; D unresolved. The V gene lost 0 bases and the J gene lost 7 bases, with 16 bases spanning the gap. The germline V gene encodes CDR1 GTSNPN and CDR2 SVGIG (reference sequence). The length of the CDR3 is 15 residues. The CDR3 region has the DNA TGTGCCTGGAGTGTAGACGGCGGGTTGATGCAGCCCCAGCATTTT. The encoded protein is CAWSVDGGLMQPQHF.

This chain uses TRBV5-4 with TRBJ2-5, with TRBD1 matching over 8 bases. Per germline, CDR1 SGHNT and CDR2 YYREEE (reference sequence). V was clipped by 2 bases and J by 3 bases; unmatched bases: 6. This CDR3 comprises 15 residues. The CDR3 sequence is CASSFKTGAEETQYF. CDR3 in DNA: TGTGCCAGCAGCTTTAAGACAGGGGCGGAAGAGACCCAGTACTTC. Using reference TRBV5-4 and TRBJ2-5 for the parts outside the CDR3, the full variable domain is ETGVTQSPTHLIKTRGQQVTLRCSSQSGHNTVSWYQQALGQGPQFIFQYYREEENGRGNFPPRFSGLQFPNYSSELNVNALELDDSALYLCASSFKTGAEETQYFGPGTRLLVL.

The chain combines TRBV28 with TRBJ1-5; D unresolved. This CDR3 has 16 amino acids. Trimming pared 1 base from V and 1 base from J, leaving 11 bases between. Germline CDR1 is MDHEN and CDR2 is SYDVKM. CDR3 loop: CASSLLYGVSNQPQHF. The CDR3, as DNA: TGTGCCAGCAGTTTATTGTACGGTGTAAGCAATCAGCCCCAGCATTTT.

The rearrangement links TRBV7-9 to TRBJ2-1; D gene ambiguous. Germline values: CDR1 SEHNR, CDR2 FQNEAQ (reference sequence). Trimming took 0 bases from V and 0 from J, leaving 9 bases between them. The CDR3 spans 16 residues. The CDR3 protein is CASSLAGHGSYNEQFF. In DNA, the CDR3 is TGTGCCAGCAGCTTAGCGGGCCATGGCTCCTACAATGAGCAGTTCTTC.

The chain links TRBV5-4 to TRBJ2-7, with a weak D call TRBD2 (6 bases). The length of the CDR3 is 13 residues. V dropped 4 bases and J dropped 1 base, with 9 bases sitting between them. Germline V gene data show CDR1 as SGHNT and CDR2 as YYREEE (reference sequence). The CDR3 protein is CASSQGLSYEQYV. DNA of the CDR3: TGTGCCAGCAGCCAAGGACTATCCTACGAGCAGTACGTC.

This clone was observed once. This CDR3 reads CASRRDRATNYGYTF. CDR3 DNA: TGTGCCAGCAGACGAGACAGAGCCACTAACTATGGCTACACCTTC. The rearrangement uses TRBV5-6 and TRBJ1-2; D is perhaps TRBD1 (5 bases). V was clipped by 5 bases and J by 0 bases, with 14 bases between them. Germline values: CDR1 SGHDT, CDR2 YYEEEE. CDR3 length: 15 amino acids.

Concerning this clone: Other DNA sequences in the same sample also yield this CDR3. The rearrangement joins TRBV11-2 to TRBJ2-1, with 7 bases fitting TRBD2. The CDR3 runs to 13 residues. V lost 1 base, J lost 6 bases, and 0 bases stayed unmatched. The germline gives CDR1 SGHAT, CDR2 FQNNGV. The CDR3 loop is CASSLGGGNEQFF. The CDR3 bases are TGTGCCAGCAGCTTAGGCGGGGGCAATGAGCAGTTCTTC.

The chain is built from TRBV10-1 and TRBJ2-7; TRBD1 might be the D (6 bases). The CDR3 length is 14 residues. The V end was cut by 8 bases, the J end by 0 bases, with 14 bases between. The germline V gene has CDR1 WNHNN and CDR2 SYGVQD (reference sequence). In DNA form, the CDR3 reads TGCGCCAGCGAAGACAGGCTCTACTCCTACGAGCAGTACGTC. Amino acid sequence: CASEDRLYSYEQYV.

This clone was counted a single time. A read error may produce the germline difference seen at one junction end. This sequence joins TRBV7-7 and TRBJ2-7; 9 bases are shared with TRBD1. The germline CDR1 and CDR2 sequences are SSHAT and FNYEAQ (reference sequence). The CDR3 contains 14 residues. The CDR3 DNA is TGTGCTAGCAGCCGTGGGACAGGGAATGAAGAGCAGTACTTC. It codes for CASSRGTGNEEQYF.

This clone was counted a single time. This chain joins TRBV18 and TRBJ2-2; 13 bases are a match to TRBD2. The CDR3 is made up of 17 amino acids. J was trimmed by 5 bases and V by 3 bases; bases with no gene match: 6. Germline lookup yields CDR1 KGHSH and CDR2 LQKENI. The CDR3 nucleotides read TGTGCCAGCTCACCTAATACGGGACTAGCGGGAACCGGGGAGCTGTTTTTT. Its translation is CASSPNTGLAGTGELFF.

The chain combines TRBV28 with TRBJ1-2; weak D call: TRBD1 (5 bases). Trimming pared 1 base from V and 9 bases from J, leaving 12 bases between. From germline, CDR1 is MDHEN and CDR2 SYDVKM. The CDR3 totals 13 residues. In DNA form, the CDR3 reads TGTGCCAGCAGTTTATTGGGGCAGCCTCGCTACACCTTC. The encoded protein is CASSLLGQPRYTF.

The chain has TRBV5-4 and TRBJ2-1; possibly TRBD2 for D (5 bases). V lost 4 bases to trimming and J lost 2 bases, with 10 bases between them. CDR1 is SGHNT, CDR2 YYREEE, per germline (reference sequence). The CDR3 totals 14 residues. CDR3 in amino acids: CASSAQAAYNEQFF. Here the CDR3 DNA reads TGTGCCAGCAGCGCCCAAGCGGCCTACAATGAGCAGTTCTTC.

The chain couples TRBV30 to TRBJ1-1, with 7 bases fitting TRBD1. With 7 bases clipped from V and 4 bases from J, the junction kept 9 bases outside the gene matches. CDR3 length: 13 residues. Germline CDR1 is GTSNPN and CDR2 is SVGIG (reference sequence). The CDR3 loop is CASWTGWSTEAFF. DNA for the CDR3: TGTGCCTCCTGGACAGGTTGGTCCACTGAAGCTTTCTTT.